This T cell receptor (beta chain) was found in a study of T cell clones after liver transplantation. Study information: Patients counted as tolerant after at least one year off all immunosuppression, enzymes not exceeding twice normal.

The CDR3 sequence is 12 residues long. Germline loops: CDR1 LNHDA, CDR2 SQIVND (reference sequence). J was trimmed by 13 bases and V by 4 bases; bases with no gene match: 7. Clones were sequenced by immunoSEQ multiplex PCR, and TCRdb holds only the in-frame ones, with some missing. The repertoire has approximately 10,000 clones, 71% of them found once; the top ten carry roughly 24%. The J gene is TRBJ2-4, the V gene TRBV19, with 7 positions matching TRBD1. The TCR was taken from a human patient who received a liver transplant. Certain T cells may be donor cells from the graft. The material sequenced was CD4+ T cells from blood, taken about 2.5 years after liver transplant. The CDR3 loop is CASSTGGQVQYF. The DNA for the CDR3 is TGTGCCAGTAGTACCGGCGGACAGGTCCAGTACTTC.